This is a list of T cell receptor beta chains from one sample in a study of human T cells and chemical hapten exposure. MiXCR, run by TCRdb on the RACE reads, gives a single entry per CDR3 protein. Of 57,000 or so distinct CDR3 sequences listed, approximately 10% are singletons. Here the sequenced sample was whole blood, taken in connection with sensitization to the hapten diphenylcyclopropenone (DPC). The origin of the receptors is a woman aged 40 to 50 with alopecia areata. Some clones in this sample may be carry-over from other donors' samples. Both conserved end residues are part of each CDR3. The D gene is left open where the match is weak. Clone size is shown for a subset of rows, as once, few, many or a class of expanded clone.

V gene: TRBV12-3/TRBV12-4
J gene: TRBJ2-7
clone size: .
D gene: .
CDR3 DNA: TGTGCCAGCAGTTTAGATGGTTCGGCTACCTACGAGCAGTACTTC
CDR3 protein: CASSLDGSATYEQYF

V gene: TRBV9
J gene: TRBJ1-5
clone size: many
D gene: .
CDR3 DNA: TGTGCCAGCAGCCCTACCGCTGGGAGTCAGCCCCAGCATTTT
CDR3 protein: CASSPTAGSQPQHF

V gene: TRBV7-8
J gene: TRBJ2-3
clone size: many
D gene: TRBD2
CDR3 DNA: TGTGCCAGCAGCGCCTCCCTCCAGCGGGAGGTTACAGATACGCAGTATTTT
CDR3 protein: CASSASLQREVTDTQYF

V gene: TRBV12-3/TRBV12-4
J gene: TRBJ2-1
clone size: few
D gene: TRBD2
CDR3 DNA: TGTGCCAGCAGTTTAAGACTAGCGGGGTGGACGGACAATGAGCAGTTCTTC
CDR3 protein: CASSLRLAGWTDNEQFF

V gene: TRBV12-3/TRBV12-4
J gene: TRBJ2-1
clone size: many
D gene: .
CDR3 DNA: TGTGCCTCAACAGCCTCCTACAATGAGCAGTTCTTC
CDR3 protein: CASTASYNEQFF

V gene: TRBV7-2
J gene: TRBJ1-1
clone size: few
D gene: .
CDR3 DNA: TGTGCCAGCAGTAGGGACAAGTTGAACACTGAAGCTTTCTTT
CDR3 protein: CASSRDKLNTEAFF

V gene: TRBV10-3
J gene: TRBJ2-1
clone size: .
D gene: TRBD2
CDR3 DNA: TGTGCCATCAGTGAGCGGGAGGAATTCTACAATGAGCAGTTCTTC
CDR3 protein: CAISEREEFYNEQFF

V gene: TRBV6-2/TRBV6-3
J gene: TRBJ2-3
clone size: many
D gene: TRBD2
CDR3 DNA: TGTGCCAGCAGCTACACGACCGACAGCAGGACTAGCGGGGGGGGGACAGATACGCAGTATTTT
CDR3 protein: CASSYTTDSRTSGGGTDTQYF

V gene: TRBV3-1
J gene: TRBJ1-2
clone size: .
D gene: .
CDR3 DNA: TGTGCCAGCAGCCCCCCGGGGGGTGGCTACACCTTC
CDR3 protein: CASSPPGGGYTF

V gene: TRBV20-1
J gene: TRBJ1-2
clone size: many
D gene: TRBD1
CDR3 DNA: TGCAGTGCCCATAACACCGGGACAGGGGGATTCTATGGCTACACCTTC
CDR3 protein: CSAHNTGTGGFYGYTF

V gene: TRBV5-6
J gene: TRBJ2-4
clone size: few
D gene: .
CDR3 DNA: TGTGCCAGCAGCTCACAGGGAATCGGGGCCAAAAACATTCAGTACTTC
CDR3 protein: CASSSQGIGAKNIQYF

V gene: TRBV7-9
J gene: TRBJ2-3
clone size: many
D gene: .
CDR3 DNA: TGTGCCAGCAGCCCCCTGGGAGCGGCAGATACGCAGTATTTT
CDR3 protein: CASSPLGAADTQYF

V gene: TRBV6-2/TRBV6-3
J gene: TRBJ2-3
clone size: many
D gene: TRBD2
CDR3 DNA: TGTGCCAGCAGTGGGACTAGTAGCACAGATACGCAGTATTTT
CDR3 protein: CASSGTSSTDTQYF

V gene: TRBV4-2
J gene: TRBJ1-2
clone size: few
D gene: .
CDR3 DNA: TGTGCCAGCAGCCAAGTGGGGAGCGAAGGGGATGGCTACACCTTC
CDR3 protein: CASSQVGSEGDGYTF

V gene: TRBV7-9
J gene: TRBJ2-7
clone size: many
D gene: .
CDR3 DNA: TGTGCCAGCAGCTTACCCACACTAGGGGAGTCGGTTTCCTACGAGCAGTACTTC
CDR3 protein: CASSLPTLGESVSYEQYF

V gene: TRBV29-1
J gene: TRBJ2-7
clone size: .
D gene: TRBD2
CDR3 DNA: TGCAGCGTGGGACTAGCGGGAGGATCCTACGAGCAGTACTTC
CDR3 protein: CSVGLAGGSYEQYF

V gene: TRBV3-1
J gene: TRBJ1-5
clone size: few
D gene: .
CDR3 DNA: TGTGCCAGCAGCCAAGACAGTCGGCAGCCCCAGCATTTT
CDR3 protein: CASSQDSRQPQHF

V gene: TRBV6-4
J gene: TRBJ1-2
clone size: .
D gene: TRBD1
CDR3 DNA: TGTGCCAGCAGTGACGGCGGACAGGGGGTTTACACCTTC
CDR3 protein: CASSDGGQGVYTF

V gene: TRBV19
J gene: TRBJ2-7
clone size: many
D gene: TRBD2
CDR3 DNA: TGTGCCAGTAAAGAAGCGGGGGCTTCCTACGAGCAGTACTTC
CDR3 protein: CASKEAGASYEQYF

V gene: TRBV21-1
J gene: TRBJ2-5
clone size: many
D gene: .
CDR3 DNA: TGTGCCAGCAGCCAAGTAGCGGGAGGAGGGGAGACCCAGTACTTC
CDR3 protein: CASSQVAGGGETQYF

V gene: TRBV14
J gene: TRBJ2-1
clone size: .
D gene: .
CDR3 DNA: TGTGCCAGCAGCCTGGGTCCCAGGGGAGTGTGGAATGAGCAGTTCTTC
CDR3 protein: CASSLGPRGVWNEQFF

V gene: TRBV20-1
J gene: TRBJ2-5
clone size: .
D gene: .
CDR3 DNA: TGCAGTGCTAGAGCGGGGACGGCGTGGAGGGAGACCCAGTACTTC
CDR3 protein: CSARAGTAWRETQYF

V gene: TRBV5-1
J gene: TRBJ2-1
clone size: few
D gene: .
CDR3 DNA: TGCGCCAGCAGCTTGGAGGCAGGGACCCATGAGCAGTTCTTC
CDR3 protein: CASSLEAGTHEQFF

V gene: TRBV5-1
J gene: TRBJ2-5
clone size: .
D gene: .
CDR3 DNA: TGCGCCAGCAGCTTTCTAGGACAGAAAGAGACCCAGTACTTC
CDR3 protein: CASSFLGQKETQYF

V gene: TRBV7-8
J gene: TRBJ2-7
clone size: many
D gene: .
CDR3 DNA: TGTGCCAGCAGCATCTCTAGCGCAACCTCCTACGAGCAGTACTTC
CDR3 protein: CASSISSATSYEQYF

V gene: TRBV14
J gene: TRBJ2-3
clone size: many
D gene: .
CDR3 DNA: TGTGCCAGCAGCCAAGATCTTCCGGGGGATACGCAGTATTTT
CDR3 protein: CASSQDLPGDTQYF

V gene: TRBV18
J gene: TRBJ1-1
clone size: many
D gene: .
CDR3 DNA: TGTGCCAGCTCACCGTCCCAAGGTGGGGTAGGCACTGAAGCTTTCTTT
CDR3 protein: CASSPSQGGVGTEAFF

V gene: TRBV7-9
J gene: TRBJ1-2
clone size: many
D gene: TRBD1
CDR3 DNA: TGTGCCAGCAGCTACCCACTTACAGGGGTCAGGGGCTACACCTTC
CDR3 protein: CASSYPLTGVRGYTF

V gene: TRBV7-9
J gene: TRBJ2-5
clone size: few
D gene: TRBD1
CDR3 DNA: TGTGCCAGCAGCGCGGGACAGGGACAAGAGACCCAGTACTTC
CDR3 protein: CASSAGQGQETQYF

V gene: TRBV6-6
J gene: TRBJ2-2
clone size: many
D gene: .
CDR3 DNA: TGTGCCAGCAGTCCCCAGCGAACAACCGGGGAGCTGTTTTTT
CDR3 protein: CASSPQRTTGELFF

V gene: TRBV10-1
J gene: TRBJ2-2
clone size: few
D gene: .
CDR3 DNA: TGCGCCAGCACCGAAAGGGACTTAAACACCGGGGAGCTGTTTTTT
CDR3 protein: CASTERDLNTGELFF

V gene: TRBV20-1
J gene: TRBJ2-1
clone size: few
D gene: TRBD1
CDR3 DNA: TGCAGTGCTAGAGAATCCCGGGACAGATACAATGAGCAGTTCTTC
CDR3 protein: CSARESRDRYNEQFF

V gene: TRBV19
J gene: TRBJ1-1
clone size: many
D gene: .
CDR3 DNA: TGTGCCAGTATTTTGGGCCTGGGCGCTGAAGCTTTCTTT
CDR3 protein: CASILGLGAEAFF

V gene: TRBV6-2/TRBV6-3
J gene: TRBJ2-2
clone size: many
D gene: TRBD2
CDR3 DNA: TGTGCCACCCAGCGGGAGGGCCACCCCTTAAACACCGGGGAGCTGTTTTTT
CDR3 protein: CATQREGHPLNTGELFF

V gene: TRBV12-3/TRBV12-4
J gene: TRBJ2-4
clone size: many
D gene: .
CDR3 DNA: TGTGCCAGCACCCCCCTTCAAGGGAGCGGAAACATTCAGTACTTC
CDR3 protein: CASTPLQGSGNIQYF

V gene: TRBV29-1
J gene: TRBJ2-3
clone size: .
D gene: .
CDR3 DNA: TGCAGCGTTCCTCTTGCAGATACGCAGTATTTT
CDR3 protein: CSVPLADTQYF

V gene: TRBV7-2
J gene: TRBJ1-3
clone size: many
D gene: .
CDR3 DNA: TGTGCCAGCAGCTTAGCGGGCACCGCAAAGGAAAACACCATATATTTT
CDR3 protein: CASSLAGTAKENTIYF

V gene: TRBV2
J gene: TRBJ2-1
clone size: many
D gene: TRBD2
CDR3 DNA: TGTGCCAGCAGTGATCTAGCGGAGCGGGCTAATGAGCAGTTCTTC
CDR3 protein: CASSDLAERANEQFF

V gene: TRBV7-2
J gene: TRBJ2-2
clone size: few
D gene: TRBD2
CDR3 DNA: TGTGCCAGCAGCTTACGGACTAGCCTGAACACCGGGGAGCTGTTTTTT
CDR3 protein: CASSLRTSLNTGELFF

V gene: TRBV19
J gene: TRBJ2-4
clone size: .
D gene: .
CDR3 DNA: TGTGCCAGTAACCCGACCGAGGGGGGCAAAAACATTCAGTACTTC
CDR3 protein: CASNPTEGGKNIQYF

V gene: TRBV20-1
J gene: TRBJ2-2
clone size: .
D gene: TRBD2
CDR3 DNA: TGCAGTGCCACTAGCGGGAGACCCACCGGGGAGCTGTTTTTT
CDR3 protein: CSATSGRPTGELFF